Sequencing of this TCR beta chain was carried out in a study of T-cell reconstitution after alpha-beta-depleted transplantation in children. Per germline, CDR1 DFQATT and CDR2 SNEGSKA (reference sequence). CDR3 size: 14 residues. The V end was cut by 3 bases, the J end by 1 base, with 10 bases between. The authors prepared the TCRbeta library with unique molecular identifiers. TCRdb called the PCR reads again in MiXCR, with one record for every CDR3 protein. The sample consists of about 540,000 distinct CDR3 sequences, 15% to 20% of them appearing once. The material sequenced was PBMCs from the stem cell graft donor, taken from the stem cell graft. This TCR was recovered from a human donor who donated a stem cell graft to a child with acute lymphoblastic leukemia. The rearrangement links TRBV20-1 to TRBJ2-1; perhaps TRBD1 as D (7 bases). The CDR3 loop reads CSAREGASYNEQFF. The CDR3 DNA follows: TGCAGTGCTAGGGAGGGGGCATCCTACAATGAGCAGTTCTTC.